This T cell receptor (beta chain) stems from a study of blood T cell repertoires in COVID-19. Whole-study context: Recovered Cohort 3 donors showed two negative PCRs, clearance, or symptom resolution. The United States, Italy and Spain supplied acute and convalescent COVID-19 samples. Sources were T cells, B-cell-depleted T cells, or PBMCs; the material itself was cDNA or gDNA.

Trimming left V 5 bases short and J 0 bases short, with 10 bases between. CDR1 and CDR2 from the germline V gene are SGHTA and FQGNSA. CDR3 size: 14 residues. Original methodology: Reference gene primer amplification gave nucleated cell count estimates. Method: immunoSEQ multiplex PCR; TCRdb's copy keeps in-frame clones and lacks some. Clone size and the V and J calls come from that table; the DNA yielded D and trimming. Of approximately 200,000 clones in the sample, 87% were seen once. The sample taken for sequencing was PBMCs or T cells enriched from blood (not recorded which). The V and J genes are TRBV7-2 and TRBJ1-2; D not certain. This sequence originates from a man in his thirties or forties in a cohort exposed to, infected with or recovered from COVID-19 (not recorded which). CDR3 protein: CASSAQVSNYGYTF. For the CDR3, the DNA is TGTGCCAGCAGCGCCCAGGTTTCTAACTATGGCTACACCTTC.